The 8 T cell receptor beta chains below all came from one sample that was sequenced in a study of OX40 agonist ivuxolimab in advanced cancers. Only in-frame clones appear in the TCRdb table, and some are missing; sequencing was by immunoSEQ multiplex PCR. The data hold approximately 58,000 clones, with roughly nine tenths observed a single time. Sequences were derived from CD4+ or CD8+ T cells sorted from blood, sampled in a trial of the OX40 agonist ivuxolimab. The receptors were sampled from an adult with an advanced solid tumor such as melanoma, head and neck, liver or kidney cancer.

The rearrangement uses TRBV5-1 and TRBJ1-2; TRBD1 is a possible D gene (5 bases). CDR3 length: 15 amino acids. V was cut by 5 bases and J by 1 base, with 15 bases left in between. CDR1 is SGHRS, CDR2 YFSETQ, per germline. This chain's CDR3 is CASRQREGLNYGYTF. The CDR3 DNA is TGCGCCAGCAGACAACGAGAGGGACTTAACTATGGCTACACCTTC.

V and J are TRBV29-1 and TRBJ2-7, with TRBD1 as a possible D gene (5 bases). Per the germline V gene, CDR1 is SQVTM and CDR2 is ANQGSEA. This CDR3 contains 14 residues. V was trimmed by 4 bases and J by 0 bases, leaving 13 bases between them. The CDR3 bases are TGCAGCGTTGGAGACAGACCTGGCTCCTACGAGCAGTACTTC. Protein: CSVGDRPGSYEQYF.

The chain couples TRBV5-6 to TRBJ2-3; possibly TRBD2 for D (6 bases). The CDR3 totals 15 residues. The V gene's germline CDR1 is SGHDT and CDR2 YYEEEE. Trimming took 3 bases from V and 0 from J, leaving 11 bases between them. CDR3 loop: CASSSTSSSTDTQYF. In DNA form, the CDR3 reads TGTGCCAGCAGCTCAACTAGCAGTAGCACAGATACGCAGTATTTT. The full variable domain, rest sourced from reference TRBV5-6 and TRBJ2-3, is DAGVTQSPTHLIKTRGQQVTLRCSPKSGHDTVSWYQQALGQGPQFIFQYYEEEERQRGNFPDRFSGHQFPNYSSELNVNALLLGDSALYLCASSSTSSSTDTQYFGPGTRLTVL.

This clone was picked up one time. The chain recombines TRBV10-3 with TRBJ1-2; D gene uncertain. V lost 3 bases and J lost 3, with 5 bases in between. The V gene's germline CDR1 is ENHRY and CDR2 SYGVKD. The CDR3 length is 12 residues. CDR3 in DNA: TGTGCCATCAGTGAAGGGCACTATGGCTACACCTTC. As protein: CAISEGHYGYTF.

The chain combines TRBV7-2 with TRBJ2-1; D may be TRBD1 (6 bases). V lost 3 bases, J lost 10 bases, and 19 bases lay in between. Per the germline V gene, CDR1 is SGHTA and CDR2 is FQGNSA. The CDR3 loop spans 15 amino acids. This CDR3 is CASSFRQEGLGEQFF. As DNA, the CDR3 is TGTGCCAGCAGCTTTCGACAGGAAGGGTTGGGGGAGCAGTTCTTC. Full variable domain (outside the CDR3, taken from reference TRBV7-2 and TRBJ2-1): GAGVSQSPSNKVTEKGKDVELRCDPISGHTALYWYRQSLGQGLEFLIYFQGNSAPDKSGLPSDRFSAERTGGSVSTLTIQRTQQEDSAVYLCASSFRQEGLGEQFFGPGTRLTVL.

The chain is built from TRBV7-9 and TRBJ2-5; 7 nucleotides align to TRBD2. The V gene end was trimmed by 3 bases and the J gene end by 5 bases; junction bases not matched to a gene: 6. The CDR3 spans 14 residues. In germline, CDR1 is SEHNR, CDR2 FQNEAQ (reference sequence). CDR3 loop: CASSFGGGRETQYF. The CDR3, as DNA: TGTGCCAGCAGCTTCGGGGGAGGGCGGGAGACCCAGTACTTC. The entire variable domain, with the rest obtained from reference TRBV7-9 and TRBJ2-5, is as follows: DTGVSQNPRHKITKRGQNVTFRCDPISEHNRLYWYRQTLGQGPEFLTYFQNEAQLEKSRLLSDRFSAERPKGSFSTLEIQRTEQGDSAMYLCASSFGGGRETQYFGPGTRLLVL.

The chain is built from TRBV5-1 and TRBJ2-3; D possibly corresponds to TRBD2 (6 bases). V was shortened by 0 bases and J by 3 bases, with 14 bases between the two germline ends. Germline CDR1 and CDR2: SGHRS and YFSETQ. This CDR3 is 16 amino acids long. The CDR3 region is CASSLEVAAATDTQYF. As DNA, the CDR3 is TGCGCCAGCAGCTTGGAGGTAGCGGCTGCAACAGATACGCAGTATTTT.

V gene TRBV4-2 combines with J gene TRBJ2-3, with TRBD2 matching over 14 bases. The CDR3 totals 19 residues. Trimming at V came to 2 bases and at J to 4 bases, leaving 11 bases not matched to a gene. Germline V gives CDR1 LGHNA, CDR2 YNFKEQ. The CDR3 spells CASSQPPGLAGVSPDTQYF. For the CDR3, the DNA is TGTGCCAGCAGCCAACCTCCGGGACTAGCGGGAGTATCTCCAGATACGCAGTATTTT.